Listed below are T cell receptor beta chains from one sample, sequenced in a study of T cell responses to AZD1222 COVID-19 vaccine. Sequencing was performed with immunoSEQ multiplex PCR; in TCRdb, only in-frame clones are kept and a portion is missing. This table holds over 100,000 clones, more than 75% found once. Sequencing used peripheral blood, obtained on day 0 of AZD1222 vaccination. The receptor set was obtained from an adult in good health. The CDR3 runs from the conserved cysteine through the conserved F or W. D genes are given only for firm matches. Size is omitted from some rows. Given values are once, few, many or a class for expanded clones.

clone_size: NA; d_call: TRBD1; j_call: TRBJ1-1; v_call: TRBV7-9; cdr3_aa: CASSLEGRGLKAFF; cdr3_nt: TGTGCCAGCAGCTTAGAGGGTAGGGGGCTCAAGGCTTTCTTT
clone_size: NA; d_call: NA; j_call: TRBJ2-2; v_call: TRBV7-6; cdr3_aa: CASSFAPQNTGELFF; cdr3_nt: TGTGCCAGCAGCTTTGCCCCCCAGAACACCGGGGAGCTGTTTTTT
clone_size: NA; d_call: TRBD1; j_call: TRBJ1-1; v_call: TRBV10-3; cdr3_aa: CAISVQGVGTEAFF; cdr3_nt: TGTGCCATCAGTGTTCAGGGGGTGGGCACTGAAGCTTTCTTT
clone_size: NA; d_call: NA; j_call: TRBJ2-2; v_call: TRBV4-3; cdr3_aa: CASSQVTGPGELFF; cdr3_nt: TGCGCCAGCAGCCAAGTTACGGGGCCCGGGGAGCTGTTTTTT
clone_size: once; d_call: TRBD1; j_call: TRBJ2-7; v_call: TRBV11-3; cdr3_aa: CASSPRTGRIGLLPYEQYF; cdr3_nt: TGTGCCAGCAGCCCGAGGACAGGGAGAATCGGGTTGTTACCCTACGAGCAGTACTTC
clone_size: NA; d_call: NA; j_call: TRBJ1-3; v_call: TRBV7-2; cdr3_aa: CASSSGTGSGNTIYF; cdr3_nt: TGTGCCAGCAGCTCTGGGACTGGCTCTGGAAACACCATATATTTT
clone_size: NA; d_call: NA; j_call: TRBJ1-5; v_call: TRBV13; cdr3_aa: CASSSTRFQPQHF; cdr3_nt: TGTGCCAGCAGCTCCACGCGGTTTCAGCCCCAGCATTTT
clone_size: once; d_call: TRBD1; j_call: TRBJ1-1; v_call: TRBV18; cdr3_aa: CASSPQDRGTEAFF; cdr3_nt: TGTGCCAGCTCACCACAGGACAGGGGAACTGAAGCTTTCTTT
clone_size: NA; d_call: NA; j_call: TRBJ2-1; v_call: TRBV28; cdr3_aa: CASSFWGEERYNEQFF; cdr3_nt: TGTGCCAGCAGTTTTTGGGGGGAAGAGAGATACAATGAGCAGTTCTTC
clone_size: NA; d_call: NA; j_call: TRBJ1-1; v_call: TRBV10-3; cdr3_aa: CAITDTTREAFF; cdr3_nt: TGTGCCATCACTGACACAACGCGTGAAGCTTTCTTT
clone_size: NA; d_call: NA; j_call: TRBJ1-5; v_call: TRBV6-1; cdr3_aa: CASSERPGQLSTLQPQHF; cdr3_nt: TGTGCCAGCAGTGAACGCCCCGGACAGCTATCCACCCTTCAGCCCCAGCATTTT
clone_size: NA; d_call: NA; j_call: TRBJ2-1; v_call: TRBV7-9; cdr3_aa: CASSPRMGGTPTYNEQFF; cdr3_nt: TGTGCCAGCAGCCCCAGGATGGGCGGGACACCTACCTACAATGAGCAGTTCTTC
clone_size: NA; d_call: TRBD1; j_call: TRBJ1-2; v_call: TRBV7-2; cdr3_aa: CASSPNRQGNYGYTF; cdr3_nt: TGTGCCAGCAGCCCCAACCGACAGGGGAACTATGGCTACACCTTC
clone_size: NA; d_call: TRBD1; j_call: TRBJ1-2; v_call: TRBV30; cdr3_aa: CAWQGAYNYGYTF; cdr3_nt: TGTGCCTGGCAGGGGGCGTATAACTATGGCTACACCTTC
clone_size: NA; d_call: NA; j_call: TRBJ2-7; v_call: TRBV4-3; cdr3_aa: CASSQSWTGTPRYF; cdr3_nt: TGCGCCAGCAGCCAAAGTTGGACCGGGACCCCCAGGTACTTC
clone_size: NA; d_call: NA; j_call: TRBJ1-3; v_call: TRBV27; cdr3_aa: CASSPDTIGNTIYF; cdr3_nt: TGTGCCAGCAGCCCCGATACGATCGGAAACACCATATATTTT
clone_size: NA; d_call: NA; j_call: TRBJ1-1; v_call: TRBV23-1; cdr3_aa: CASSQSFTGMGWNTEAFF; cdr3_nt: TGCGCCAGCAGTCAATCGTTTACAGGGATGGGTTGGAACACTGAAGCTTTCTTT
clone_size: NA; d_call: NA; j_call: TRBJ2-2; v_call: TRBV6-1; cdr3_aa: CASSEVSWRENTGELFF; cdr3_nt: TGTGCCAGCAGTGAAGTTTCCTGGCGGGAGAACACCGGGGAGCTGTTTTTT
clone_size: NA; d_call: NA; j_call: TRBJ1-2; v_call: TRBV15; cdr3_aa: CATMGVQGSGYTF; cdr3_nt: TGTGCCACCATGGGAGTACAGGGAAGCGGCTACACCTTC
clone_size: NA; d_call: NA; j_call: TRBJ1-3; v_call: TRBV7-9; cdr3_aa: CASSQRRGNGNTIYF; cdr3_nt: TGTGCCAGCAGCCAGAGGAGGGGGAATGGAAACACCATATATTTT
clone_size: NA; d_call: NA; j_call: TRBJ1-3; v_call: TRBV7-8; cdr3_aa: CASSGKGFGVSGNTIYF; cdr3_nt: TGTGCCAGCAGTGGGAAAGGGTTTGGCGTCTCTGGAAACACCATATATTTT
clone_size: NA; d_call: NA; j_call: TRBJ2-1; v_call: TRBV4-3; cdr3_aa: CASSQERRNEQFF; cdr3_nt: TGCGCCAGCAGCCAAGAAAGGCGGAATGAGCAGTTCTTC
clone_size: once; d_call: TRBD2; j_call: TRBJ2-5; v_call: TRBV9; cdr3_aa: CATCVRRGGPLQETQYF; cdr3_nt: TGTGCCACCTGCGTACGGCGGGGGGGTCCCTTACAAGAGACCCAGTACTTC
clone_size: few; d_call: NA; j_call: TRBJ1-5; v_call: TRBV10-2; cdr3_aa: CALERDDGNQPQHF; cdr3_nt: TGCGCCCTGGAGAGGGATGACGGAAATCAGCCCCAGCATTTT
clone_size: NA; d_call: NA; j_call: TRBJ2-7; v_call: TRBV7-9; cdr3_aa: CASSSWGDSSAYEQYF; cdr3_nt: TGTGCCAGCAGCTCCTGGGGGGACTCCAGCGCCTACGAGCAGTACTTC
clone_size: NA; d_call: TRBD2; j_call: TRBJ2-7; v_call: TRBV7-2; cdr3_aa: CASSSQAGAGGRYEQYF; cdr3_nt: TGTGCCAGCAGCTCCCAAGCGGGTGCGGGGGGCCGATACGAGCAGTACTTC
clone_size: NA; d_call: TRBD1; j_call: TRBJ1-1; v_call: TRBV12-5; cdr3_aa: CASGLQGDTEAFF; cdr3_nt: TGTGCTAGTGGTTTGCAGGGGGACACTGAAGCTTTCTTT
clone_size: few; d_call: NA; j_call: TRBJ1-1; v_call: TRBV15; cdr3_aa: CATRKRGTNTEAFF; cdr3_nt: TGTGCCACCAGGAAGAGGGGTACGAACACTGAAGCTTTCTTT
clone_size: NA; d_call: NA; j_call: TRBJ1-5; v_call: TRBV18; cdr3_aa: CASSPEASVGNQPQHF; cdr3_nt: TGTGCCAGCTCACCGGAGGCTTCAGTGGGCAATCAGCCCCAGCATTTT
clone_size: NA; d_call: TRBD1; j_call: TRBJ2-2; v_call: TRBV6-5; cdr3_aa: CASSYGQGRTGELFF; cdr3_nt: TGTGCCAGCAGTTACGGACAGGGGAGGACCGGGGAGCTGTTTTTT
clone_size: NA; d_call: NA; j_call: TRBJ1-5; v_call: TRBV6-4; cdr3_aa: CASSGLGAVRNQPQHF; cdr3_nt: TGTGCCAGCAGCGGATTGGGGGCGGTTCGCAATCAGCCCCAGCATTTT
clone_size: NA; d_call: NA; j_call: TRBJ1-1; v_call: TRBV23-1; cdr3_aa: CASSQSGCRVNTEAFF; cdr3_nt: TGCGCCAGCAGTCAATCGGGTTGTCGGGTGAACACTGAAGCTTTCTTT
clone_size: NA; d_call: NA; j_call: TRBJ1-6; v_call: TRBV11-2; cdr3_aa: CASSFRQGGNSPLHF; cdr3_nt: TGTGCCAGCAGCTTTCGGCAGGGTGGCAATTCACCCCTCCACTTT
clone_size: NA; d_call: NA; j_call: TRBJ1-2; v_call: TRBV4-3; cdr3_aa: CASSQVVREEYGYTF; cdr3_nt: TGCGCCAGCAGCCAAGTAGTCAGGGAGGAGTATGGCTACACCTTC
clone_size: NA; d_call: TRBD1; j_call: TRBJ2-7; v_call: TRBV2; cdr3_aa: CASSVLGQGAIEQYF; cdr3_nt: TGTGCCAGCAGTGTGCTGGGACAGGGGGCTATCGAGCAGTACTTC